The 10 T cell receptor beta chains listed next were all sequenced from one sample in a study of shared clonotypes between healthy human individuals. Profiled with immunoSEQ multiplex PCR; TCRdb holds only in-frame clones, not every one. The sample shows under 1,100,000 clones, approximately 72% of them seen only once. Sequences were obtained from memory CD4+ T cells sorted from blood. Subset denoted: CD45RA-negative fraction. These receptor sequences come from a man younger than 35 in good health.

The table lists this clone with a count of one. CDR3 region: CAIREGVGQPQHF. Here the CDR3 DNA reads TGTGCCATCAGAGAAGGGGTGGGTCAGCCCCAGCATTTT. This sequence joins TRBV10-3 and TRBJ1-5; tentative D call: TRBD1 (5 bases). Trimming removed 6 bases from V and 6 bases from J, with 12 bases in between. CDR3 length equals 13 residues. CDR1 ENHRY and CDR2 SYGVKD come from the germline V gene.

This clone was picked up a small number of times. The chain employs TRBV6-1 and TRBJ1-2, with 8 bases identical to TRBD1. Germline assignment: CDR1 MNHNS and CDR2 SASEGT. The CDR3 covers 14 residues. With V trimmed by 10 bases and J by 6 bases, 13 bases remained unmatched. CDR3 sequence (DNA): TGTGCCACCATAGCGAGCGACAGGGGTAATGGCTACACCTTC. Protein product: CATIASDRGNGYTF.

J is TRBJ1-5 and V is TRBV2, with D unclear. The CDR3 is 13 amino acids. Trimming pared 2 bases from V and 3 bases from J, leaving 5 bases between. Germline CDR1 and CDR2: SNHLY and FYNNEI. CDR3 loop: CASSEIPNQPQHF. CDR3 DNA sequence: TGTGCCAGCAGTGAAATCCCCAATCAGCCCCAGCATTTT.

V gene TRBV5-1 combines with J gene TRBJ2-7, with 9 bases fitting TRBD2. The CDR3 spans 15 residues. The germline V gene encodes CDR1 SGHRS and CDR2 YFSETQ. V lost 4 bases and J lost 2; bases outside the gene matches: 7. The CDR3 region is CASSAGAGGPYEQYF. CDR3 nucleotides: TGCGCCAGCAGCGCGGGGGCGGGAGGGCCCTACGAGCAGTACTTC. Drawing the rest from reference TRBV5-1 and TRBJ2-7, the complete variable domain is KAGVTQTPRYLIKTRGQQVTLSCSPISGHRSVSWYQQTPGQGLQFLFEYFSETQRNKGNFPGRFSGRQFSNSRSEMNVSTLELGDSALYLCASSAGAGGPYEQYFGPGTRLTVT.

This clone was detected once. The chain has TRBV5-1 and TRBJ2-7, with 13 bases lining up with TRBD2. CDR3 length: 15 residues. Germline CDR1 SGHRS, CDR2 YFSETQ. Trimming removed 7 bases from V and 5 bases from J; junction bases left unmatched: 9. CDR3 coding DNA: TGCGCCAGCGGAAGGACTAGCGGGAGCGAGAACGAGCAGTACTTC. It yields the protein CASGRTSGSENEQYF.

The genes are TRBV18 and TRBJ1-2; D is unclear. The CDR3 length is 14 residues. The V and J ends lost 3 bases and 2 bases respectively, with 10 bases between them. Germline CDR1 and CDR2: KGHSH and LQKENI. In nucleotides, the CDR3 is TGTGCCAGCTCACCGAGCCGGGGAAACTATGGCTACACCTTC. This encodes CASSPSRGNYGYTF.

The chain combines TRBV15 with TRBJ1-5; TRBD1 might be the D (5 bases). V lost 6 bases to trimming and J lost 0 bases, with 9 bases between them. Germline CDR1 and CDR2: LNHNV and YYDKDF (reference sequence). The CDR3 runs to 14 residues. The DNA for the CDR3 is TGTGCCACCAGTTGGGGGTCTAGCAATCAGCCCCAGCATTTT. It is translated as CATSWGSSNQPQHF.

Only a few counts were recorded for this clone. The chain links TRBV10-2 to TRBJ2-7, with unresolved D. Germline V lookup: CDR1 WSHSY, CDR2 SAAADI. CDR3 length: 13 residues. Trimming removed 2 bases from V and 3 bases from J, with 8 bases in between. CDR3 residues: CASSEDKNYEQYF. The CDR3 nucleotides read TGCGCCAGCAGTGAGGACAAAAACTACGAGCAGTACTTC.

The CDR3 coding sequence is TGTGCCAGCACCCAGCTCCTCTTGGATGGCTACACCTTC. It is translated as CASTQLLLDGYTF. The chain carries TRBV2 and TRBJ1-2, with D hard to call. V gave up 7 bases and J gave up 6 bases, with 15 bases separating them. The germline V gene has CDR1 SNHLY and CDR2 FYNNEI. This CDR3 is built from 13 residues.

The chain joins TRBV5-4 to TRBJ2-7; D may be TRBD1 (6 bases). The germline V and J ends were trimmed by 0 bases and 3 bases, with 13 bases remaining between them. Germline-derived CDR1 and CDR2 are SGHNT and YYREEE (reference sequence). The CDR3 has 15 residues. CDR3 in amino acids: CASSLEQGRSYEQYF. The CDR3 DNA reads TGTGCCAGCAGCTTGGAACAGGGAAGGAGCTACGAGCAGTACTTC.